The 24 T cell receptor beta chains in this list originate from one sample, sequenced in a study of graft-versus-host responses after intestinal transplantation. Some clones are missing from TCRdb's copy, which holds only in-frame ones; the method was immunoSEQ multiplex PCR. The sample lists roughly 45,000 clones, around 96% occurring once. The specimen comprised PBMCs, sampled approximately 360 days after intestinal transplant. The receptors were sampled from a human patient who received an intestinal transplant, so some T cells may come from the graft donor.

The CDR3 spells CASSLQGGNTEAFF. CDR3 DNA: TGTGCCAGCAGCCTACAAGGCGGGAACACTGAAGCTTTCTTT. The rearrangement joins TRBV7-3 to TRBJ1-1; D gene ambiguous. The V and J ends lost 5 bases and 1 base respectively, with 11 bases between them. Germline CDR1 is SGHTA and CDR2 is FQGTGA. This CDR3 contains 14 residues.

This clone occurred once. This chain joins TRBV9 and TRBJ2-3; 10 bases are shared with TRBD2. V shed 1 base, J shed 5 bases, and the junction held 4 bases outside the gene matches. Germline V lookup: CDR1 SGDLS, CDR2 YYNGEE. This CDR3 contains 15 residues. The CDR3 DNA reads TGTGCCAGCAGCGTAACCCTAGCGGGAGAAGATACGCAGTATTTT. This codes for CASSVTLAGEDTQYF.

A single count supports this clone. The chain links TRBV6-5 to TRBJ2-7; TRBD1 matches at 9 bases. The CDR3 covers 14 residues. The germline CDR1 and CDR2 sequences are MNHEY and SVGAGI. V shed 6 bases, J shed 5 bases, and the junction held 8 bases outside the gene matches. The CDR3 nucleotides read TGTGCCAGCAGCTCCGGGACAGGGCGGAACGAGCAGTACTTC. Encoded protein: CASSSGTGRNEQYF.

The V gene is TRBV6-5, the J gene TRBJ1-1; D gene unclear. Germline assignment: CDR1 MNHEY and CDR2 SVGAGI. There are 13 residues in the CDR3. Trimming took off 5 bases at V and 8 bases at J, with 15 bases between the two ends. Here the CDR3 reads CASSLTSSAEAFF. CDR3 nucleotide sequence: TGTGCCAGCAGTCTCACCTCATCGGCGGAAGCTTTCTTT.

The V gene is TRBV5-1, the J gene TRBJ2-3; 9 nucleotides line up with TRBD2. V shed 1 base and J 0 bases; nucleotides not matched to a gene: 3. This CDR3 is 16 amino acids long. Germline V gene lookup returns CDR1 SGHRS and CDR2 YFSETQ. In DNA, the CDR3 is TGCGCCAGCAGCTTGAGTCTAGCGGGAAGCACAGATACGCAGTATTTT. Amino acid sequence: CASSLSLAGSTDTQYF.

This rearrangement joins TRBV2 to TRBJ2-1, with D unresolved. V dropped 6 bases and J dropped 0 bases, with 18 bases sitting between them. This CDR3 comprises 17 residues. Looked up from germline, CDR1 is SNHLY and CDR2 is FYNNEI. CDR3 in DNA: TGTGCCAGCAGCTCCACCCCACCAGGCAACTCCTACAATGAGCAGTTCTTC. Its translation is CASSSTPPGNSYNEQFF. The whole variable domain, remainder taken from reference TRBV2 and TRBJ2-1, is EPEVTQTPSHQVTQMGQEVILRCVPISNHLYFYWYRQILGQKVEFLVSFYNNEISEKSEIFDDQFSVERPDGSNFTLKIRSTKLEDSAMYFCASSSTPPGNSYNEQFFGPGTRLTVL.

This chain links TRBV19 with TRBJ1-1; tentatively, D is TRBD1 (6 bases). The V gene lost 10 bases and the J gene lost 5 bases, with 14 bases spanning the gap. This CDR3 contains 12 residues. Germline CDR1 is LNHDA and CDR2 is SQIVND (reference sequence). This chain's CDR3 is CATGQRRTEAFF. Here the CDR3 DNA reads TGTGCCACAGGACAGAGGAGAACTGAAGCTTTCTTT.

The rearrangement joins TRBV27 to TRBJ1-5, with TRBD1 matching over 9 bases. V shed 5 bases and J 7 bases; nucleotides not matched to a gene: 9. The CDR3 is made up of 15 amino acids. In germline, CDR1 is MNHEY, CDR2 SMNVEV (reference sequence). The CDR3 loop is CASSLDGDRGQPQHF. CDR3 in DNA: TGTGCCAGCAGTCTCGACGGTGACAGGGGGCAGCCCCAGCATTTT.

The V and J genes are TRBV2 and TRBJ2-1, with no clear D. The V gene lost 6 bases and the J gene lost 0 bases, with 12 bases spanning the gap. The length of the CDR3 is 15 residues. Germline CDR1 SNHLY, CDR2 FYNNEI. CDR3: CASRRPPSSYNEQFF. The CDR3 DNA sequence: TGTGCCAGCAGAAGACCTCCCAGCTCCTACAATGAGCAGTTCTTC.

This chain links TRBV7-2 with TRBJ2-7; maybe TRBD1 (5 bases). This CDR3 comprises 13 residues. CDR1 and CDR2 from the germline V gene are SGHTA and FQGNSA. Trimming took 8 bases from V and 7 from J, leaving 18 bases between them. The CDR3 protein is CASSTQGRYEQYF. CDR3 nucleotide sequence: TGTGCCAGCTCGACCCAGGGTCGGTATGAGCAGTACTTC.

DNA for the CDR3: TGTGCCAGCAGCCACGATTCCGGGGAAGGGGAGCAGTACTTC. This gives the protein CASSHDSGEGEQYF. The chain combines TRBV4-2 with TRBJ2-7; D may be TRBD2 (5 bases). This CDR3 has 14 amino acids. The V gene's germline CDR1 is LGHNA and CDR2 YNFKEQ. Trimming left V 3 bases short and J 7 bases short, with 16 bases between.

V gene TRBV19 combines with J gene TRBJ2-1, with D tentatively TRBD2 (5 bases). There are 15 residues in the CDR3. The V end lost 2 bases, the J end lost 1 base, and 9 bases lay between the germline ends. Germline loops: CDR1 LNHDA, CDR2 SQIVND (reference sequence). As DNA, the CDR3 is TGTGCCAGTAGTATATTCGGGGTTTCCTACAATGAGCAGTTCTTC. It is translated as CASSIFGVSYNEQFF. The full variable domain, rest sourced from reference TRBV19 and TRBJ2-1, is DGGITQSPKYLFRKEGQNVTLSCEQNLNHDAMYWYRQDPGQGLRLIYYSQIVNDFQKGDIAEGYSVSREKKESFPLTVTSAQKNPTAFYLCASSIFGVSYNEQFFGPGTRLTVL.

V and J are TRBV7-6 and TRBJ2-1, with 10 bases fitting TRBD2. This CDR3 is built from 16 residues. Germline V gene data show CDR1 as SGHVS and CDR2 as FNYEAQ. Germline trimming cut 5 bases from V and 4 bases from J; bases unmatched to any gene: 8. The DNA of the CDR3 is TGTGCCAGCAGCATACAACTAGCGGGGTCTTACAATGAGCAGTTCTTC. This encodes CASSIQLAGSYNEQFF.

The V gene is TRBV6-4, the J gene TRBJ2-5; 8 positions agree with TRBD2. Matching the DNA end better, TRBJ2-7 makes the J call doubtful. CDR1 and CDR2 (germline): MRHNA, SNTAGT. The CDR3 runs 15 residues. The CDR3 nucleotides read TGTGCCAGCAGTGACCCCGGGACTAGTTTTTACGAGCAGTACTTC. Translated, it gives CASSDPGTSFYEQYF.

The chain is built from TRBV19 and TRBJ1-1; TRBD1 matches 10 bases. Losses at the gene ends were 9 bases for V and 4 bases for J; bases not matched to a gene: 8. The germline gives CDR1 LNHDA, CDR2 SQIVND (reference sequence). The CDR3 extends over 14 amino acids. The CDR3 nucleotides are TGTGCCAGCCGGGACAGGGGAGGTGGCACTGAAGCTTTCTTT. Its protein product is CASRDRGGGTEAFF.

CDR3: CASSPTSSYEQYF. The CDR3 DNA sequence: TGTGCCAGCAGTCCCACCAGCTCCTACGAGCAGTACTTC. V usage is TRBV28 and J usage is TRBJ2-7; unclear D gene. The CDR3 covers 13 residues. The V end was cut by 5 bases, the J end by 0 bases, with 8 bases between. Germline V lookup: CDR1 MDHEN, CDR2 SYDVKM.

The CDR3 DNA reads TGTGCCAGCAGCTTGGGATCTCTTCTGACCTACGAGCAGTACTTC. Translation: CASSLGSLLTYEQYF. V is TRBV5-5 and J is TRBJ2-7, with unresolved D. This CDR3 is 15 amino acids long. Germline V CDR1 and CDR2: SGHKS, YYEKEE (reference sequence). V lost 0 bases and J lost 2, with 12 bases in between.

The V gene is TRBV5-4, the J gene TRBJ2-3; 9 bases agree with TRBD1. Trimming removed 4 bases from V and 2 bases from J; junction bases left unmatched: 5. Germline V gene sequence: CDR1 SGHNT, CDR2 YYREEE (reference sequence). This CDR3 is built from 15 residues. Written as DNA, the CDR3 is TGTGCCAGCAGCCTGGACAGGGGCGTCACAGATACGCAGTATTTT. Translated, it gives CASSLDRGVTDTQYF.

The rearrangement uses TRBV18 and TRBJ2-7, with unresolved D. CDR3 length equals 14 residues. V was shortened by 3 bases and J by 6 bases, with 15 bases between the two germline ends. Looked up from germline, CDR1 is KGHSH and CDR2 is LQKENI. The CDR3 is CASSPQKGLGEQYF. The CDR3 bases are TGTGCCAGCTCACCCCAAAAAGGGTTGGGCGAGCAGTACTTC.

V is TRBV5-5 and J is TRBJ1-5; D is undetermined. Germline V gene data show CDR1 as SGHKS and CDR2 as YYEKEE (reference sequence). CDR3 length equals 16 residues. V was clipped by 0 bases and J by 2 bases, with 12 bases between them. The CDR3 DNA is TGTGCCAGCAGCTTGGGAGTGGGCTGGGGCAATCAGCCCCAGCATTTT. The encoded protein is CASSLGVGWGNQPQHF.

As concerns this clone: The sample holds other DNA sequences that translate to the same CDR3. The rearrangement joins TRBV11-2 to TRBJ2-5; no clear D gene. The CDR3 consists of 13 residues. CDR1 is SGHAT and CDR2 is FQNNGV in the germline V gene. The V gene lost 0 bases and the J gene lost 4 bases, with 6 bases spanning the gap. The CDR3 DNA follows: TGTGCCAGCAGCTTAGACAGGAGAGAGACCCAGTACTTC. As protein: CASSLDRRETQYF.

The chain uses TRBV7-9 and TRBJ1-2; 10 bases are a match to TRBD1. V lost 1 base and J lost 1; bases outside the gene matches: 3. The CDR3 has 16 amino acids. The germline V gene has CDR1 SEHNR and CDR2 FQNEAQ (reference sequence). CDR3: CASSLGDRGLNYGYTF. The CDR3 DNA is TGTGCCAGCAGCTTAGGAGACAGGGGGCTTAACTATGGCTACACCTTC.

The V and J genes are TRBV4-2 and TRBJ2-3, with TRBD1 as a possible D gene (5 bases). In germline, CDR1 is LGHNA, CDR2 YNFKEQ. The V and J ends lost 5 bases and 1 base respectively, with 19 bases between them. This CDR3 region has 17 residues. Here the CDR3 DNA reads TGTGCCAGCAGCTCGCTAGGGGCCGGGCCGGGCACAGATACGCAGTATTTT. As protein: CASSSLGAGPGTDTQYF.

The chain uses TRBV11-1 and TRBJ2-1; D gene uncertain. This CDR3 contains 13 residues. Trimming removed 5 bases from V and 3 bases from J, with 8 bases in between. Germline CDR1 SGHAT, CDR2 FQDESV (reference sequence). CDR3 sequence: CASSLQLYNEQFF. CDR3 sequence (DNA): TGTGCCAGCAGCCTTCAACTCTACAATGAGCAGTTCTTC.